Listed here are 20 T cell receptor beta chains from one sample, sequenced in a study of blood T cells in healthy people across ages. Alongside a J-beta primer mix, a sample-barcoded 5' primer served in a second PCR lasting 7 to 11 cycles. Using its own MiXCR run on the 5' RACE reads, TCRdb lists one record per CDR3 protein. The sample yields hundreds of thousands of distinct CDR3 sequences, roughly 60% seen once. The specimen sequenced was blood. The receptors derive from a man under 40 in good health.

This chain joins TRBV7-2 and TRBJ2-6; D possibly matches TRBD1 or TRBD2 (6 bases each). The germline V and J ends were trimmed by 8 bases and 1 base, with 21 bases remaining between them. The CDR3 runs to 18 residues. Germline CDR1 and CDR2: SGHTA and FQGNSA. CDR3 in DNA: TGTGCCAGCGGCGGCAAACCGGGGGCCCGATCTGGGGCCAACGTCCTGACTTTC. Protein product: CASGGKPGARSGANVLTF.

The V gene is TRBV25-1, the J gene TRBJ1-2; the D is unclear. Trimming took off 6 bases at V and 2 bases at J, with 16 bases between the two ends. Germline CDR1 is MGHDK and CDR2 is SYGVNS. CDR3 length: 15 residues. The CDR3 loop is CASRGLALGNYGYTF. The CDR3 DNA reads TGTGCCAGCAGGGGTCTTGCCTTAGGCAACTATGGCTACACCTTC.

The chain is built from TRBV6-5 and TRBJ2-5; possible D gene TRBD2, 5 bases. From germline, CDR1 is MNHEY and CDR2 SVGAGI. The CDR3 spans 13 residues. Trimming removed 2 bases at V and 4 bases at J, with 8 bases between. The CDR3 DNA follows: TGTGCCAGCAGTTACAATCTAGCAGAGACCCAGTACTTC. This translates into CASSYNLAETQYF.

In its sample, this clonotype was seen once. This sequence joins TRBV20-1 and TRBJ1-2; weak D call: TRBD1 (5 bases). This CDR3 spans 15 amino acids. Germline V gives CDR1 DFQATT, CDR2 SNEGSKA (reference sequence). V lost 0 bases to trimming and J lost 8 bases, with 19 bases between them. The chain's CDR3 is CSARDRVDTFFGYTF. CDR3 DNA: TGCAGTGCTAGAGATCGGGTGGACACTTTTTTCGGCTACACCTTC.

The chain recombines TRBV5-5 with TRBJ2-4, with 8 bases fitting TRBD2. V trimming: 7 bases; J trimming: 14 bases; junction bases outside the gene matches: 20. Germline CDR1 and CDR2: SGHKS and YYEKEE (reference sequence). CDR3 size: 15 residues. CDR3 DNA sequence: TGTGCCAGCGGCGGGGGGCCCACCGGGATAGTGGTAGAGTACTTC. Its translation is CASGGGPTGIVVEYF.

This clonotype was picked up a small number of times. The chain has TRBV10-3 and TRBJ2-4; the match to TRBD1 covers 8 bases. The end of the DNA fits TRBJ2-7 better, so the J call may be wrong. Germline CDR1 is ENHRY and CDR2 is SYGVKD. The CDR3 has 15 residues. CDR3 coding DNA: TGTGCCATCAGTGAGTCGGGGACAGGAGAGGACGAGCAGTACTTC. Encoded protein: CAISESGTGEDEQYF.

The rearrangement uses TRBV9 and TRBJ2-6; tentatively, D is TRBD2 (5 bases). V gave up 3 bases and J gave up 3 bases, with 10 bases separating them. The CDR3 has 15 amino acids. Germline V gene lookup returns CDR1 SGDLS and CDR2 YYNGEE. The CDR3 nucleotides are TGTGCCAGCAGCGCATACGGGGTTGGGGCCAACGTCCTGACTTTC. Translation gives CASSAYGVGANVLTF.

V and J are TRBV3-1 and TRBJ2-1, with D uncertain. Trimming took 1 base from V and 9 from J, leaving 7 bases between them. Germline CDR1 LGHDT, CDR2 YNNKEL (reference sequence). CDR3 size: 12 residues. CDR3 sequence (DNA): TGTGCCAGCAGCCAAGTCCGGCTTGAGCAGTTCTTC. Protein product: CASSQVRLEQFF.

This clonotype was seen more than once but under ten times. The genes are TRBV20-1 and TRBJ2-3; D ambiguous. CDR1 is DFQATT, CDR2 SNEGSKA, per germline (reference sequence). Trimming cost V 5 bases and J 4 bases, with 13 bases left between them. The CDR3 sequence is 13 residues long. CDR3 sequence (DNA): TGCAGTGCTTATTTATTTGGCCCAGATACGCAGTATTTT. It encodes CSAYLFGPDTQYF.

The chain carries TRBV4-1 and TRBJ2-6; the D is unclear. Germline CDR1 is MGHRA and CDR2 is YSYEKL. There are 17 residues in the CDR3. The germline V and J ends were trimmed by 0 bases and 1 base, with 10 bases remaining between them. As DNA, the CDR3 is TGCGCCAGCAGCCAAGAAAGGTGGATTTCTGGGGCCAACGTCCTGACTTTC. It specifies CASSQERWISGANVLTF.

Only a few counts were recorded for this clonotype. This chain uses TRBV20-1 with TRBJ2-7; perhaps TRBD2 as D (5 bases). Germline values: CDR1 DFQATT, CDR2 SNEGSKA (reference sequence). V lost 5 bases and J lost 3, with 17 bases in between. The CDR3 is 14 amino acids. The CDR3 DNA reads TGCAGTGCTCCCCAGGATGGGAGTTACTACGAGCAGTACTTC. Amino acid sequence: CSAPQDGSYYEQYF.

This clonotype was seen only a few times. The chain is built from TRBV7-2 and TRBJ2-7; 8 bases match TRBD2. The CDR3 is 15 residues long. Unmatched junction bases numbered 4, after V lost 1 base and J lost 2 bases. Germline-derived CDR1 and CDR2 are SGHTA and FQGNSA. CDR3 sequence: CASSLVSGETYEQYF. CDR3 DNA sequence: TGTGCCAGCAGCTTAGTTAGCGGGGAAACCTACGAGCAGTACTTC. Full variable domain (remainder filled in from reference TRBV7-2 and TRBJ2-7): GAGVSQSPSNKVTEKGKDVELRCDPISGHTALYWYRQSLGQGLEFLIYFQGNSAPDKSGLPSDRFSAERTGGSVSTLTIQRTQQEDSAVYLCASSLVSGETYEQYFGPGTRLTVT.

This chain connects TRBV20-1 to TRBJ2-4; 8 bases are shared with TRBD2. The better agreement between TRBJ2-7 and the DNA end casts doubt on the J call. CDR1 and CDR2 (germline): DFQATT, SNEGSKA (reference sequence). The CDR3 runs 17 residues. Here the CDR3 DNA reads TGCAGTGCTAGAGCCTCCCTAGGAGCGGGAGAGTACTACGAGCAGTACTTC. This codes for CSARASLGAGEYYEQYF.

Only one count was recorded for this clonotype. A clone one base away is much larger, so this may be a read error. CDR3 protein: CAGSLMTGTGGEQYF. CDR3 in DNA: TGTGCCGGCAGCTTAATGACTGGGACCGGGGGCGAGCAGTACTTC. J is TRBJ2-7 and V is TRBV7-2, with a weak D call TRBD2 (6 bases). Germline V gives CDR1 SGHTA, CDR2 FQGNSA. The CDR3 runs to 15 residues.

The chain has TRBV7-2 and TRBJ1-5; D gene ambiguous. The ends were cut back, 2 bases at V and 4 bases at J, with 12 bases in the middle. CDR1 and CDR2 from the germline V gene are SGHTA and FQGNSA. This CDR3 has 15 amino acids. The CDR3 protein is CASSLPGFRNQPQHF. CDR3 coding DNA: TGTGCCAGCAGCTTACCGGGATTTCGGAATCAGCCCCAGCATTTT.

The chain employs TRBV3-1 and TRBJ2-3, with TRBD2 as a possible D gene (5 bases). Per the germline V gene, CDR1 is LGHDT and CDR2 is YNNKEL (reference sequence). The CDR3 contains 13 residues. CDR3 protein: CDVAPCPTDTQYF. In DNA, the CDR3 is TGTGATGTAGCGCCCTGCCCCACAGATACGCAGTATTTT.

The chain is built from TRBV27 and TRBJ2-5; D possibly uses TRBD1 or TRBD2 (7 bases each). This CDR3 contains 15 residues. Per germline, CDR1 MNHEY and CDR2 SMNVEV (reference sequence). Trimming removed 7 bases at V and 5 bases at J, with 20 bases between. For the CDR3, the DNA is TGTGCCAGCAAGAGGTGGGAGGGGGCAGGGGAGACCCAGTACTTC. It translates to CASKRWEGAGETQYF.

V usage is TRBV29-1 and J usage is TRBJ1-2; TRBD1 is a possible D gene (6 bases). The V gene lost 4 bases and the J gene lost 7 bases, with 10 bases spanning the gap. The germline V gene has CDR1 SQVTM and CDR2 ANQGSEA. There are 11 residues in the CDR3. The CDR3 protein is CSVAGAVGYTF. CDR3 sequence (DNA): TGCAGCGTTGCAGGGGCGGTTGGCTACACCTTC.

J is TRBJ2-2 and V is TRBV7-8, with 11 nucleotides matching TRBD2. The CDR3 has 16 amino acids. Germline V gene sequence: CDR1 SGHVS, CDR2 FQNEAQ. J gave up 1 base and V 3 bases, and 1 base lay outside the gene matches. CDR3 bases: TGTGCCAGCAGCTTCCTAGCGGGAGGGAACACCGGGGAGCTGTTTTTT. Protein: CASSFLAGGNTGELFF.

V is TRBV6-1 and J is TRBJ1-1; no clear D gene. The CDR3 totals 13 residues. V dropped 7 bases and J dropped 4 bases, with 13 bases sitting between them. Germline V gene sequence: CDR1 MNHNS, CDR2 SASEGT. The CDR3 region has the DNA TGTGCCAGCATTAGACGGGAGCTCACTGAAGCTTTCTTT. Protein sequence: CASIRRELTEAFF.